This TCR beta chain came from a study of blood T cells in healthy people across ages. Whole-study results and caveats: When set beside aged donors, long-lived donors presented more naive CD4+ cells and higher diversity. Age advanced and TCR beta diversity per million T cells fell, roughly linearly.

This clonotype was observed a handful of times. What it binds is not known. With a J-beta primer mix and a sample-barcoded 5' primer, a second PCR ran roughly 6 to 12 cycles. MiXCR was run by TCRdb on the 5' RACE reads, yielding one entry per CDR3 protein. The top ten clones hold approximately 17% of a sample with about 1 million distinct CDR3 sequences, under 45% of them seen once. CDR3 size: 16 residues. V shed 0 bases, J shed 4 bases, and the junction held 6 bases outside the gene matches. Germline CDR1 is DFQATT and CDR2 is SNEGSKA (reference sequence). The sequenced sample was blood. The clonotype comes from an older woman in good health. The gene calls are TRBV20-1 and TRBJ2-6; TRBD1 agrees at 7 bases. DNA for the CDR3: TGCAGTGCTAGAGACCACGGGACAGCCGGGGCCAACGTCCTGACTTTC. This gives the protein CSARDHGTAGANVLTF.